The subject of this entry is one T cell receptor (beta chain). J was trimmed by 0 bases and V by 7 bases; bases with no gene match: 5. The CDR3 sequence is 14 residues long. Per the germline V gene, CDR1 is ENHRY and CDR2 is SYGVKD. The data originate from a study of blood T cell repertoires in COVID-19. The authors' processing: Reference gene primer amplification yielded estimated nucleated cell counts. The table came from immunoSEQ multiplex PCR; TCRdb's copy has only in-frame clones and leaves some out. V, J and clone size are those of that table, while D and trimming were read from the DNA. The sample has around 85,000 clones, around 89% seen once.

The chain joins TRBV10-3 to TRBJ1-1; 7 bases agree with TRBD1. The source is a woman of 80 years or more with active or convalescent COVID-19. The sample taken for sequencing was peripheral blood. CDR3 bases: TGTGCCATCACCAGGGGGGAAATGAACACTGAAGCTTTCTTT. Translation gives CAITRGEMNTEAFF.